What follows is one T cell receptor beta chain and its context. Its antigen is currently unknown. CDR3 length: 15 amino acids. Germline CDR1 and CDR2: SGHVS and FQNEAQ. J gave up 0 bases and V 2 bases, and 3 bases lay outside the gene matches. The data were obtained in a study of T cell repertoires in cytomegalovirus infection. Study as a whole: HLA-B-restricted CMV epitopes that are well studied were used alongside recently identified HLA-C-restricted ones. Evidence of both CMV infection and a matching HLA type came from public TCR beta signatures.

The study's findings and limits: Dominant in the ex vivo response were TCR beta clonotypes restricted by HLA-C and specific for CMV.

TCRdb ran MiXCR on the reads and lists one entry per CDR3 protein. The data show some 500,000 distinct CDR3 sequences, with roughly 43% seen just once and around 46% held by the top ten. This TCR came from a human donor in good health (CMV status not recorded). Some clones in this sample may be carry-over from other donors' samples. V gene TRBV7-8 combines with J gene TRBJ1-1; 7 nucleotides agree with TRBD1. This sample comprised cultured PBMCs, obtained from culture after CMV antigen stimulation. The CDR3 nucleotides are TGTGCCAGCAGCTTAACGGGACAGCTGAACACTGAAGCTTTCTTT. Its protein is CASSLTGQLNTEAFF. The full variable domain, in which reference TRBV7-8 and TRBJ1-1 provide the parts outside the CDR3, is GAGVSQSPRYKVAKRGQDVALRCDPISGHVSLFWYQQALGQGPEFLTYFQNEAQLDKSGLPSDRFFAERPEGSVSTLKIQRTQQEDSAVYLCASSLTGQLNTEAFFGQGTRLTVV.